Listed here are 4 T cell receptor beta chains from one sample, sequenced in a study of Ad26.COV2.S vaccination and SARS-CoV-2 variants. The treatment: roughly 19 received Ad26.COV2.S at low or high dose, single or two shots; a few received placebo; per-sample allocation not given. Vaccine and placebo recipients were sampled on day 63 after the first injection. Assay used: immunoSEQ multiplex PCR; TCRdb lists only in-frame clones, some missing. The data show about 350,000 clones, around 83% seen once. Sequencing was performed on peripheral blood, taken in a trial of Ad26.COV2.S vaccine versus placebo. The receptor set was obtained from a person aged 18 to 65 who received the Ad26.COV2.S COVID-19 vaccine or a placebo.

The genes are TRBV6-5 and TRBJ2-1, with D unresolved. The germline gives CDR1 MNHEY, CDR2 SVGAGI. V was cut by 0 bases and J by 1 base, with 7 bases left in between. The CDR3 totals 15 residues. The CDR3 nucleotides are TGTGCCAGCAGTTACTCGACAATTTCCTACAATGAGCAGTTCTTC. Its translation is CASSYSTISYNEQFF.

This clone was seen once. The rearrangement joins TRBV19 to TRBJ2-1; no definite D call. Per the germline V gene, CDR1 is LNHDA and CDR2 is SQIVND (reference sequence). The CDR3 sequence is 16 residues long. The ends were cut back, 3 bases at V and 0 bases at J, with 12 bases in the middle. The CDR3 is CASSIGWISSYNEQFF. The DNA of the CDR3 is TGTGCCAGTAGTATCGGCTGGATAAGCTCCTACAATGAGCAGTTCTTC. Variable domain in full (rest from reference TRBV19 and TRBJ2-1): DGGITQSPKYLFRKEGQNVTLSCEQNLNHDAMYWYRQDPGQGLRLIYYSQIVNDFQKGDIAEGYSVSREKKESFPLTVTSAQKNPTAFYLCASSIGWISSYNEQFFGPGTRLTVL.

The gene calls are TRBV18 and TRBJ1-5; D not certain. Germline loops: CDR1 KGHSH, CDR2 LQKENI. Trimming left V 3 bases short and J 10 bases short, with 13 bases between. There are 13 residues in the CDR3. This chain's CDR3 is CASSPLEESPQHF. DNA of the CDR3: TGTGCCAGCTCACCCTTGGAGGAAAGCCCCCAGCATTTT.

The rearrangement uses TRBV5-5 and TRBJ1-5; D uncertain. Germline values: CDR1 SGHKS, CDR2 YYEKEE (reference sequence). The CDR3 totals 15 residues. V was pared by 0 bases and J by 0 bases, with 7 bases between. The CDR3: CASSLVRDSNQPQHF. The CDR3 DNA reads TGTGCCAGCAGCTTGGTGCGGGATAGCAATCAGCCCCAGCATTTT.